This record covers a single T cell receptor (beta chain). The data were obtained in a study of blood T cell repertoires in COVID-19. J was trimmed by 5 bases and V by 2 bases; bases with no gene match: 2. Germline CDR1 is MNHNY and CDR2 is SVGAGI (reference sequence). The CDR3 has 14 residues. The assay was immunoSEQ multiplex PCR, and TCRdb's table has in-frame clones only and misses some. This sample carries about 100,000 clones, 75% to 90% of them seen once, and the ten largest clones take 1.5% to 2%. The gene calls are TRBV6-6 and TRBJ1-5, with 8 positions matching TRBD1. The sample was peripheral blood. This clonotype was obtained from a man of 80 years or more with acute or convalescent COVID-19. The CDR3, as DNA: TGTGCCAGCAGTTACCGGGACAGGTATCAGCCCCAGCATTTT. Residues: CASSYRDRYQPQHF.